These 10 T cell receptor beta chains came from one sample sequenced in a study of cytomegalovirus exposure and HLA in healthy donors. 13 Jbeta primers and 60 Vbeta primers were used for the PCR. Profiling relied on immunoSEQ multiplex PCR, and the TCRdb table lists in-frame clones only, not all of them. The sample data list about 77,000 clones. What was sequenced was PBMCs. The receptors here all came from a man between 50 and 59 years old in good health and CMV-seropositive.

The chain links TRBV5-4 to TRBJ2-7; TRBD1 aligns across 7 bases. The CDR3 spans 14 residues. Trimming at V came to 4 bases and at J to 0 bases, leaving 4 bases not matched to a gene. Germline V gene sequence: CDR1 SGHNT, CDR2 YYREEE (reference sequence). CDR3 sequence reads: CASSPGQDSYEQYF. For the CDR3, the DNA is TGTGCCAGCAGCCCCGGACAGGACTCCTACGAGCAGTACTTC. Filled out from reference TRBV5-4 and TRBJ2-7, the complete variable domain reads ETGVTQSPTHLIKTRGQQVTLRCSSQSGHNTVSWYQQALGQGPQFIFQYYREEENGRGNFPPRFSGLQFPNYSSELNVNALELDDSALYLCASSPGQDSYEQYFGPGTRLTVT.

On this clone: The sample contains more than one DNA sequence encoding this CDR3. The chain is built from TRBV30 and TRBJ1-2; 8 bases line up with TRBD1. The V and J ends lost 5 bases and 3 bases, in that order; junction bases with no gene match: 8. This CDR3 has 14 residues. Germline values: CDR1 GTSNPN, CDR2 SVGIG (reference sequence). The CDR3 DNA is TGTGCCTGGGAGCGACAGGGGATCGACTATGGCTACACCTTC. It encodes CAWERQGIDYGYTF.

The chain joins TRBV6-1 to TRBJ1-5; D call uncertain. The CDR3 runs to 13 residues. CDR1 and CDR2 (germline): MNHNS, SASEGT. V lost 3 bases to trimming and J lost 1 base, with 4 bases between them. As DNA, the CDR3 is TGTGCCAGCAGTGAGCGAAGCAATCAGCCCCAGCATTTT. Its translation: CASSERSNQPQHF.

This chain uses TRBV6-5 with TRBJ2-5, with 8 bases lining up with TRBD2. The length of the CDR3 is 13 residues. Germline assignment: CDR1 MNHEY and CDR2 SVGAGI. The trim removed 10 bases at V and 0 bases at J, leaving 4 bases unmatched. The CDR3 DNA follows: TGTGCCACACCGGGGGGGGACCAAGAGACCCAGTACTTC. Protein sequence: CATPGGDQETQYF.

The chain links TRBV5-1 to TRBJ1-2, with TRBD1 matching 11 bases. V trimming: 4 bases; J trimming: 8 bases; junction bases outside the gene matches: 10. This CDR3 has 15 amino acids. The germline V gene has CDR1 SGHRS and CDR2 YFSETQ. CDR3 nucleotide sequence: TGCGCCAGCAGCGGGAGGACAGGGGGCGCTTCCGGCTACACCTTC. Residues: CASSGRTGGASGYTF. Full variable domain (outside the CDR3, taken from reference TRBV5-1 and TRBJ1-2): KAGVTQTPRYLIKTRGQQVTLSCSPISGHRSVSWYQQTPGQGLQFLFEYFSETQRNKGNFPGRFSGRQFSNSRSEMNVSTLELGDSALYLCASSGRTGGASGYTFGSGTRLTVV.

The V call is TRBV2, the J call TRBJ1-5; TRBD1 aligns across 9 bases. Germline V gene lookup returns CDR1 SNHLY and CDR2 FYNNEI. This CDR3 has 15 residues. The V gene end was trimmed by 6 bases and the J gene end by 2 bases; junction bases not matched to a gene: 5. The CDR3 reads CASSLTGGGNQPQHF. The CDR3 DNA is TGTGCCAGCAGCCTTACAGGGGGCGGCAATCAGCCCCAGCATTTT. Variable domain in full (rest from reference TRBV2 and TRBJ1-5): EPEVTQTPSHQVTQMGQEVILRCVPISNHLYFYWYRQILGQKVEFLVSFYNNEISEKSEIFDDQFSVERPDGSNFTLKIRSTKLEDSAMYFCASSLTGGGNQPQHFGDGTRLSIL.

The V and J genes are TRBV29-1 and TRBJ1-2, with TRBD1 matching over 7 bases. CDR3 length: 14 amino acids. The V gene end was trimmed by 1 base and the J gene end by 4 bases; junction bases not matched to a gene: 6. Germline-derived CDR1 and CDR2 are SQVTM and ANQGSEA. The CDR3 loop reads CSVEVRDSLYGYTF. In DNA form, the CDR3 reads TGCAGCGTTGAAGTTAGGGACAGCCTCTATGGCTACACCTTC.

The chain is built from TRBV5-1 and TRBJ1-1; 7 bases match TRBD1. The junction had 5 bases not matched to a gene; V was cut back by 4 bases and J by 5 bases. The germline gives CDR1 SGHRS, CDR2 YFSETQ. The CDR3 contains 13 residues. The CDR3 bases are TGCGCCAGCAGCATACAGGGGAATACTGAAGCTTTCTTT. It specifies CASSIQGNTEAFF.

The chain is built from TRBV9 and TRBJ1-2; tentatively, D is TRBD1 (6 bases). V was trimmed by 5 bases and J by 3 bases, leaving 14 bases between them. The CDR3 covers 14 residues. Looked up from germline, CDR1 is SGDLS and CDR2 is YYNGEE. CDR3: CASSADRYHYGYTF. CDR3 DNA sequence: TGTGCCAGCAGTGCGGACAGATACCACTATGGCTACACCTTC.

CDR3 bases: TGTGCCAGCAGTGAGACAGGTTGGGGCTACACCTTC. Its protein is CASSETGWGYTF. The chain is built from TRBV2 and TRBJ1-2, with a weak D call TRBD1 (6 bases). This CDR3 is 12 amino acids long. The V end lost 3 bases, the J end lost 8 bases, and 10 bases lay between the germline ends. The germline CDR1 and CDR2 sequences are SNHLY and FYNNEI.